This T cell receptor beta chain is drawn from a study of blood T cell repertoires in COVID-19. Across the study: The samples span acute and convalescent COVID-19 from the United States, Italy and Spain. PBMCs, B-cell-depleted T cells, or T cells were the source of the cDNA or gDNA that made up the material.

CDR3 length: 15 amino acids. With 3 bases clipped from V and 0 bases from J, the junction kept 2 bases outside the gene matches. CDR1 and CDR2 (germline): LGHNA, YSLEER. Original analysis: Amplification of reference gene primers provided the estimated nucleated cell counts. The repertoire was sequenced with immunoSEQ multiplex PCR; TCRdb's copy has only in-frame clones and lacks some. V, J and clone size are those of that table, while D and trimming were read from the DNA. The table includes around 140,000 clones, 55% to 75% detected once. This clone has just a few counts. The receptor was isolated from a woman aged 65 to 85 with acute or convalescent COVID-19. Sequencing was performed on peripheral blood. This chain joins TRBV4-3 and TRBJ2-7; 10 nucleotides agree with TRBD1. The CDR3, as DNA: TGCGCCAGCAGCCAGAGGACAGGGGGCTCCTACGAGCAGTACTTC. Translating gives CASSQRTGGSYEQYF.